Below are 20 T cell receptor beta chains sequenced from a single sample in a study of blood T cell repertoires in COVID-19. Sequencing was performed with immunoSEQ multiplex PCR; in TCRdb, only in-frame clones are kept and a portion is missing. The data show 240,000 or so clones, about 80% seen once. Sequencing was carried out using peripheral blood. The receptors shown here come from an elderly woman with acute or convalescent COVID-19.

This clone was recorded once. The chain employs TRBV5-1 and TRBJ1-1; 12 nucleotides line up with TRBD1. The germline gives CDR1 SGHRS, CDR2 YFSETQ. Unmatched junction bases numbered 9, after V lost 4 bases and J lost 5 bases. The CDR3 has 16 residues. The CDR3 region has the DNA TGCGCCAGCAGCCCCGGGACAGGGGGCTTTGGGACTGAAGCTTTCTTT. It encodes CASSPGTGGFGTEAFF.

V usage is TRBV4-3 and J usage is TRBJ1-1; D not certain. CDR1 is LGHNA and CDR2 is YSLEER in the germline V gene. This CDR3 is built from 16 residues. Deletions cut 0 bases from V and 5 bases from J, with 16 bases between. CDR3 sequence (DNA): TGCGCCAGCAGCCAAGAAGGTACGGGTAGAGGAACTGAAGCTTTCTTT. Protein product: CASSQEGTGRGTEAFF.

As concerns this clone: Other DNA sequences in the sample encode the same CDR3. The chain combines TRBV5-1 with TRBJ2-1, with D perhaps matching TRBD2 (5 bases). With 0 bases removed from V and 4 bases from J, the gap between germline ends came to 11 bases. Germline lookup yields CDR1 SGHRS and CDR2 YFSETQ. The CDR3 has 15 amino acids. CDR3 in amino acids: CASSLGGRGYNEQFF. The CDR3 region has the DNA TGCGCCAGCAGCTTGGGAGGGAGAGGTTACAATGAGCAGTTCTTC.

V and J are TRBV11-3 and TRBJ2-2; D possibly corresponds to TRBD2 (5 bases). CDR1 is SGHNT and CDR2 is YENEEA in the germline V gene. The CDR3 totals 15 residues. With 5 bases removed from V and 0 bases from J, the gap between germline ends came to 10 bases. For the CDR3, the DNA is TGTGCCAGCAGCCCGGGAACCTCGAACACCGGGGAGCTGTTTTTT. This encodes CASSPGTSNTGELFF. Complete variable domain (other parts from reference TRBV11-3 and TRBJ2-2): EAGVVQSPRYKIIEKKQPVAFWCNPISGHNTLYWYLQNLGQGPELLIRYENEEAVDDSQLPKDRFSAERLKGVDSTLKIQPAELGDSAVYLCASSPGTSNTGELFFGEGSRLTVL.

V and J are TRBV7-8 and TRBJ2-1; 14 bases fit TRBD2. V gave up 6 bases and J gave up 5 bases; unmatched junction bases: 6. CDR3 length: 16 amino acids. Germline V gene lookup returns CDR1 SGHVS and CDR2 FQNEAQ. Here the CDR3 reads CASSSLTSGRDNEQFF. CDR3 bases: TGTGCCAGCAGTTCTTTGACTAGCGGGAGGGACAATGAGCAGTTCTTC.

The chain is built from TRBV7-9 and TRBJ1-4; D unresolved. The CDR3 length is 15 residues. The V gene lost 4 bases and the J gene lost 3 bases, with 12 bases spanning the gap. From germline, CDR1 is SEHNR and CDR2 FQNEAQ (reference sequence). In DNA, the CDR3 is TGTGCCAGCAGCTCCCAAATAACAGCTAATGAAAAACTGTTTTTT. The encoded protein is CASSSQITANEKLFF.

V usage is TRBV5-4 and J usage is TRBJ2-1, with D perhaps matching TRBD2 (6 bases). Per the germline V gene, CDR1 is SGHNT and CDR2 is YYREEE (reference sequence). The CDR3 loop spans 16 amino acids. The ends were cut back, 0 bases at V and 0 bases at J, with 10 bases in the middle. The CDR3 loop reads CASSLGPTSSYNEQFF. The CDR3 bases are TGTGCCAGCAGCTTGGGGCCGACTAGCTCCTACAATGAGCAGTTCTTC.

The DNA of the CDR3 is TGTGCCAGCAGCTTAGTGGTCCAGAGCAATCAGCCCCAGCATTTT. Protein: CASSLVVQSNQPQHF. The rearrangement joins TRBV7-2 to TRBJ1-5, with D hard to call. CDR1 SGHTA and CDR2 FQGNSA come from the germline V gene. Trimming cost V 1 base and J 1 base, with 8 bases left between them. CDR3 length: 15 amino acids.

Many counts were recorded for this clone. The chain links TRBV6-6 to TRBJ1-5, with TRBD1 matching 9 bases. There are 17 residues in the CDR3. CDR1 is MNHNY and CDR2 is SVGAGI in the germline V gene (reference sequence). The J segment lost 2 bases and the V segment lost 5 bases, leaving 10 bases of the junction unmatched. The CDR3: CASSPYRDRVGNQPQHF. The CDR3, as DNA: TGTGCCAGCAGTCCTTATCGGGACAGGGTGGGCAATCAGCCCCAGCATTTT.

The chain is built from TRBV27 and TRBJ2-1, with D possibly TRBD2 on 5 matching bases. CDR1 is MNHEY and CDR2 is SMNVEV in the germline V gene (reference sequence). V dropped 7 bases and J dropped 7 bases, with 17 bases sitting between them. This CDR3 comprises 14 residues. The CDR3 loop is CASTLLGSTNEQFF. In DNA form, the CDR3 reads TGTGCCAGCACCCTACTGGGGAGCACGAATGAGCAGTTCTTC.

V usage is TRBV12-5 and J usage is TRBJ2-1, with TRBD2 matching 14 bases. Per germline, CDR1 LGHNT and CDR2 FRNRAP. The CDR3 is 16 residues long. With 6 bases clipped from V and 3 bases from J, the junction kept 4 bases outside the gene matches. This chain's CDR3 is CASGRGLAGVYNEQFF. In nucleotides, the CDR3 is TGTGCTAGTGGCCGGGGACTAGCGGGGGTCTACAATGAGCAGTTCTTC.

CDR3 amino acids: CASNPTSGTFYNEQFF. CDR3 coding DNA: TGTGCCAGCAACCCGACTAGCGGGACCTTCTACAATGAGCAGTTCTTC. This rearrangement joins TRBV7-9 to TRBJ2-1; 11 nucleotides agree with TRBD2. Losses at the gene ends were 7 bases for V and 3 bases for J; bases not matched to a gene: 8. CDR3 length: 16 amino acids. CDR1 and CDR2 (germline): SEHNR, FQNEAQ (reference sequence). Based on the CDR3 plus reference TRBV7-9 and TRBJ2-1, the full variable domain is DTGVSQNPRHKITKRGQNVTFRCDPISEHNRLYWYRQTLGQGPEFLTYFQNEAQLEKSRLLSDRFSAERPKGSFSTLEIQRTEQGDSAMYLCASNPTSGTFYNEQFFGPGTRLTVL.

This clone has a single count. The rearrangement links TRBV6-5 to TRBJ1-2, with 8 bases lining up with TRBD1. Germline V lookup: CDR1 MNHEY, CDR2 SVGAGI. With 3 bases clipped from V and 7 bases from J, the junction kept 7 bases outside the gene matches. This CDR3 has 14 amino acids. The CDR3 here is CASSYDRGTGGYTF. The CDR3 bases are TGTGCCAGCAGTTATGACAGGGGAACTGGTGGCTACACCTTC.

The CDR3 protein is CASSPDRTYEQYF. The DNA for the CDR3 is TGCGCCAGCAGCCCGGACAGAACCTACGAGCAGTACTTC. The J gene is TRBJ2-7, the V gene TRBV5-1; D is possibly TRBD1 (6 bases). This CDR3 has 13 residues. The germline gives CDR1 SGHRS, CDR2 YFSETQ. The ends were cut back, 4 bases at V and 2 bases at J, with 10 bases in the middle.

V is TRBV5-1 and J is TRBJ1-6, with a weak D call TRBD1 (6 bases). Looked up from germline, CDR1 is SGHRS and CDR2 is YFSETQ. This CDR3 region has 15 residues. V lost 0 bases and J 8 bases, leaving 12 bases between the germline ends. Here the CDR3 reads CASSLGGTQYSPLHF. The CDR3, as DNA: TGCGCCAGCAGCTTGGGAGGGACACAGTATTCACCCCTCCACTTT.

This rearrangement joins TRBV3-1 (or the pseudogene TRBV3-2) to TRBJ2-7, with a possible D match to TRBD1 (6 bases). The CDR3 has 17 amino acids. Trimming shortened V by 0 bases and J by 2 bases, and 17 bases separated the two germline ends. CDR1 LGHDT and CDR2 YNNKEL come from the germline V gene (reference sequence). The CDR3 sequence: CASSQDPGQVITYEQYF. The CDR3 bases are TGTGCCAGCAGCCAAGACCCGGGACAAGTTATCACCTACGAGCAGTACTTC.

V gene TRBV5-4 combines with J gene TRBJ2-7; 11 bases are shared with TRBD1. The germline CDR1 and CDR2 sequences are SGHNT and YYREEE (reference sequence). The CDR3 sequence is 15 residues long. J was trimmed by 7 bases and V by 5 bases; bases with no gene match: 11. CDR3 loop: CASSPRGQGALEQYF. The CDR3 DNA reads TGTGCCAGCAGTCCCCGCGGACAGGGGGCCCTAGAGCAGTACTTC.

CDR3 sequence (DNA): TGTGCCAGCTCACCACTCCGGGACAGACAAGAGACCCAGTACTTC. This gives the protein CASSPLRDRQETQYF. The chain joins TRBV18 to TRBJ2-5, with TRBD1 identical over 7 bases. Trimming at V came to 1 base and at J to 2 bases, leaving 4 bases not matched to a gene. The CDR3 spans 15 residues. Germline CDR1 KGHSH, CDR2 LQKENI.

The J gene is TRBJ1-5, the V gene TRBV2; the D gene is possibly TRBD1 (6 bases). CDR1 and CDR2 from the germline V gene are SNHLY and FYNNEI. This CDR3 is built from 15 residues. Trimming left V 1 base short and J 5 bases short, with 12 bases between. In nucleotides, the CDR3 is TGTGCCAGCAGTGAAGGGTCCAGGGGTCATCAGCCCCAGCATTTT. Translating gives CASSEGSRGHQPQHF. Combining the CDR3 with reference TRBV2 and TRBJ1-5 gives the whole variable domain EPEVTQTPSHQVTQMGQEVILRCVPISNHLYFYWYRQILGQKVEFLVSFYNNEISEKSEIFDDQFSVERPDGSNFTLKIRSTKLEDSAMYFCASSEGSRGHQPQHFGDGTRLSIL.

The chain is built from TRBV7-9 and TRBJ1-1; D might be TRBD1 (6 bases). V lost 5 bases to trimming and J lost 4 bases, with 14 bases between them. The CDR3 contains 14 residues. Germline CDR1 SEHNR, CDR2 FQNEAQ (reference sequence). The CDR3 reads CASSETGGTTEAFF. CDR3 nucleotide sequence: TGTGCCAGCAGCGAGACAGGTGGGACCACTGAAGCTTTCTTT. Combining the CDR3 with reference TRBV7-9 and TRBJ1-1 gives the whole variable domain DTGVSQNPRHKITKRGQNVTFRCDPISEHNRLYWYRQTLGQGPEFLTYFQNEAQLEKSRLLSDRFSAERPKGSFSTLEIQRTEQGDSAMYLCASSETGGTTEAFFGQGTRLTVV.